This passage covers 19 T cell receptor beta chains from one sample sequenced in a study of blood T cell repertoires in COVID-19. Here immunoSEQ multiplex PCR was the method, and the copy in TCRdb shows in-frame clones only, minus some. The sample lists some 700,000 clones, more than 80% seen once, with roughly 0.26% in the top ten. The sample consisted of peripheral blood. The origin of the receptors is a woman between 18 and 29 years old with acute or convalescent COVID-19.

V gene TRBV24-1 combines with J gene TRBJ1-1; tentatively, D is TRBD1 (5 bases). This CDR3 has 13 amino acids. With 12 bases removed from V and 6 bases from J, the gap between germline ends came to 19 bases. CDR1 is KGHDR, CDR2 SFDVKD, per germline. CDR3 region: CAAPGGTGAEAFF. The CDR3 DNA follows: TGTGCCGCTCCTGGGGGGACTGGCGCTGAAGCTTTCTTT.

This clone was counted a single time. The V gene is TRBV29-1, the J gene TRBJ2-4, with TRBD1 matching over 7 bases. After removal of 4 bases from V and 3 bases from J, the junction contained 9 bases not matched to a gene. This CDR3 comprises 15 residues. Germline loops: CDR1 SQVTM, CDR2 ANQGSEA. The CDR3 DNA follows: TGCAGCGTTGGGGACAGCCCCTACGTCAAAAACATTCAGTACTTC. It codes for CSVGDSPYVKNIQYF.

The gene calls are TRBV19 and TRBJ1-3, with TRBD1 matching 7 bases. Germline V CDR1 and CDR2: LNHDA, SQIVND (reference sequence). The CDR3 runs to 16 residues. V trimming: 7 bases; J trimming: 0 bases; junction bases outside the gene matches: 9. The CDR3 sequence is CASTQPGQISGNTIYF. The DNA for the CDR3 is TGTGCCAGTACCCAACCGGGACAGATCTCTGGAAACACCATATATTTT.

The chain is built from TRBV6-6 and TRBJ2-7, with D perhaps matching TRBD1 (5 bases). The CDR3 has 15 residues. V was trimmed by 2 bases and J by 2 bases, leaving 13 bases between them. Germline V gene lookup returns CDR1 MNHNY and CDR2 SVGAGI (reference sequence). The CDR3 here is CASSYEGVVAYEQYF. The CDR3 nucleotides are TGTGCCAGCAGTTACGAAGGGGTCGTAGCCTACGAGCAGTACTTC.

The chain joins TRBV6-5 to TRBJ1-5; D remains unclear. Germline CDR1 MNHEY, CDR2 SVGAGI. V lost 2 bases and J lost 7, with 9 bases in between. This CDR3 contains 13 residues. CDR3 coding DNA: TGTGCCAGCAGTTACCGGGATACGCAGCCCCAGCATTTT. Its translation: CASSYRDTQPQHF.

The chain recombines TRBV4-1 with TRBJ2-5; 9 positions agree with TRBD2. CDR1 MGHRA and CDR2 YSYEKL come from the germline V gene. V shed 0 bases and J 7 bases; nucleotides not matched to a gene: 15. CDR3 length: 18 amino acids. The CDR3 bases are TGCGCCAGCAGCCAAGATACGTTAGAGCGGGGGGCCAGGGGGACCCAGTACTTC. This encodes CASSQDTLERGARGTQYF.

This clone was observed a few times. Here the CDR3 reads CASSEEEGLRGPSTDTQYF. The CDR3 DNA reads as TGTGCCAGCAGTGAAGAGGAGGGTTTGCGGGGACCGAGCACAGATACGCAGTATTTT. The chain recombines TRBV2 with TRBJ2-3, with D perhaps TRBD2 (6 bases). The CDR3 has 19 amino acids. Germline lookup yields CDR1 SNHLY and CDR2 FYNNEI. V was shortened by 1 base and J by 0 bases, with 20 bases between the two germline ends.

V is TRBV27 and J is TRBJ1-5; no definite D call. This CDR3 has 13 amino acids. The germline CDR1 and CDR2 sequences are MNHEY and SMNVEV (reference sequence). Trimming shortened V by 3 bases and J by 5 bases, and 8 bases separated the two germline ends. CDR3 nucleotide sequence: TGTGCCAGCAGTTTGGAGGGCCATCAGCCCCAGCATTTT. Residues: CASSLEGHQPQHF.

This chain links TRBV5-1 with TRBJ2-5, with D possibly being TRBD2 (7 bases). CDR3 length equals 14 residues. Germline V lookup: CDR1 SGHRS, CDR2 YFSETQ. V lost 0 bases, J lost 9 bases, and 15 bases lay in between. For the CDR3, the DNA is TGCGCCAGCAGCTTGGAGGGGGGGCCGGGGGCCCAGTACTTC. It yields the protein CASSLEGGPGAQYF.

This chain connects TRBV11-2 to TRBJ2-2; TRBD2 agrees at 10 bases. Trimming removed 1 base from V and 8 bases from J; junction bases left unmatched: 10. The CDR3 has 17 amino acids. CDR1 is SGHAT, CDR2 FQNNGV, per germline. CDR3 sequence: CASSLVYSGGRRGELFF. Here the CDR3 DNA reads TGTGCCAGCAGCTTAGTTTATAGCGGGGGGCGGCGAGGGGAGCTGTTTTTT.

This clone was counted between two and nine times. The chain joins TRBV5-1 to TRBJ1-6; possibly TRBD1 for D (5 bases). The ends were cut back, 4 bases at V and 10 bases at J, with 21 bases in the middle. Germline V gene data show CDR1 as SGHRS and CDR2 as YFSETQ. This CDR3 is 16 amino acids long. CDR3 amino acids: CASSPLGGARGSPLHF. CDR3 nucleotide sequence: TGCGCCAGCAGCCCGTTAGGAGGGGCACGGGGCTCACCCCTCCACTTT. The entire variable domain, with the rest obtained from reference TRBV5-1 and TRBJ1-6, is as follows: KAGVTQTPRYLIKTRGQQVTLSCSPISGHRSVSWYQQTPGQGLQFLFEYFSETQRNKGNFPGRFSGRQFSNSRSEMNVSTLELGDSALYLCASSPLGGARGSPLHFGNGTRLTVT.

The chain recombines TRBV7-2 with TRBJ1-1; D remains unclear. The CDR3 covers 14 residues. V lost 1 base and J 4 bases, leaving 10 bases between the germline ends. The V gene's germline CDR1 is SGHTA and CDR2 FQGNSA. The CDR3 spells CASSLVPSGTEAFF. As DNA, the CDR3 is TGTGCCAGCAGCTTAGTGCCGTCGGGCACTGAAGCTTTCTTT.

The chain joins TRBV6-4 to TRBJ2-1; maybe TRBD2 (6 bases). CDR1 is MRHNA and CDR2 is SNTAGT in the germline V gene. This CDR3 has 14 residues. Trimming removed 2 bases at V and 12 bases at J, with 17 bases between. CDR3 loop: CASSDGGNGLGQFF. Written as DNA, the CDR3 is TGTGCCAGCAGTGACGGAGGGAATGGTCTAGGGCAGTTCTTC.

The chain carries TRBV5-4 and TRBJ2-7; 9 bases align to TRBD1. The CDR3 has 16 amino acids. V lost 4 bases to trimming and J lost 6 bases; unmatched junction nucleotides: 14. Looked up from germline, CDR1 is SGHNT and CDR2 is YYREEE (reference sequence). CDR3 region: CASSEHGPGQGSEQYF. CDR3 nucleotides: TGTGCCAGCAGCGAACATGGTCCGGGACAGGGAAGCGAGCAGTACTTC.

The chain is built from TRBV13 and TRBJ2-2, with TRBD1 matching 7 bases. After removal of 5 bases from V and 6 bases from J, the junction contained 9 bases not matched to a gene. CDR3 length: 15 residues. Per the germline V gene, CDR1 is PRHDT and CDR2 is FYEKMQ (reference sequence). CDR3 DNA sequence: TGTGCCAGCAGCGACAGGGATCTGGGGCCCGGGGAGCTGTTTTTT. It yields the protein CASSDRDLGPGELFF.

V is TRBV6-5 and J is TRBJ2-1; D is possibly TRBD1 (6 bases). This CDR3 region has 14 residues. The ends were cut back, 0 bases at V and 7 bases at J, with 10 bases in the middle. CDR1 is MNHEY and CDR2 is SVGAGI in the germline V gene. CDR3 sequence reads: CASSYSDSGNEQFF. CDR3 nucleotide sequence: TGTGCCAGCAGTTACTCGGACAGTGGGAATGAGCAGTTCTTC.

This chain connects TRBV20-1 to TRBJ1-1; no reliable D call. The V gene lost 2 bases and the J gene lost 11 bases, with 12 bases spanning the gap. CDR1 and CDR2 (germline): DFQATT, SNEGSKA (reference sequence). The CDR3 totals 11 residues. CDR3 residues: CSARSDFGAFF. Here the CDR3 DNA reads TGCAGTGCTAGATCGGACTTTGGGGCTTTCTTT.

This rearrangement joins TRBV2 to TRBJ1-1, with D hard to call. Germline lookup yields CDR1 SNHLY and CDR2 FYNNEI. With 6 bases removed from V and 4 bases from J, the gap between germline ends came to 15 bases. The CDR3 extends over 14 amino acids. This CDR3 reads CASRATVMRTEAFF. The CDR3 DNA reads TGTGCCAGCAGAGCCACGGTTATGCGCACTGAAGCTTTCTTT.

This chain connects TRBV20-1 to TRBJ1-6; no reliable D call. Germline lookup yields CDR1 DFQATT and CDR2 SNEGSKA (reference sequence). Trimming left V 3 bases short and J 4 bases short, with 7 bases between. CDR3 length: 13 amino acids. The CDR3: CSASTDYNSPLHF. The DNA of the CDR3 is TGCAGTGCTAGTACAGATTATAATTCACCCCTCCACTTT.